This T cell receptor beta chain was sequenced for a study of cytomegalovirus exposure and HLA in healthy donors. Primers: 60 Vbeta forward and 13 Jbeta reverse. The protocol was immunoSEQ multiplex PCR, while the TCRdb copy is restricted to in-frame clones and leaves out a portion. The sample's table shows some 120,000 clones. This CDR3 contains 13 residues. Trimming took 4 bases from V and 12 from J, leaving 20 bases between them. The germline V gene encodes CDR1 SGHNT and CDR2 YYREEE (reference sequence). Source material: PBMCs. The chain combines TRBV5-4 with TRBJ2-7; D is possibly TRBD1 (6 bases). This receptor was identified in a man aged 18 to 35 in good health and CMV-seronegative. The CDR3 spells CASSQIPYRDPYF. The DNA of the CDR3 is TGTGCCAGCAGCCAGATACCCTACAGGGATCCGTACTTC.